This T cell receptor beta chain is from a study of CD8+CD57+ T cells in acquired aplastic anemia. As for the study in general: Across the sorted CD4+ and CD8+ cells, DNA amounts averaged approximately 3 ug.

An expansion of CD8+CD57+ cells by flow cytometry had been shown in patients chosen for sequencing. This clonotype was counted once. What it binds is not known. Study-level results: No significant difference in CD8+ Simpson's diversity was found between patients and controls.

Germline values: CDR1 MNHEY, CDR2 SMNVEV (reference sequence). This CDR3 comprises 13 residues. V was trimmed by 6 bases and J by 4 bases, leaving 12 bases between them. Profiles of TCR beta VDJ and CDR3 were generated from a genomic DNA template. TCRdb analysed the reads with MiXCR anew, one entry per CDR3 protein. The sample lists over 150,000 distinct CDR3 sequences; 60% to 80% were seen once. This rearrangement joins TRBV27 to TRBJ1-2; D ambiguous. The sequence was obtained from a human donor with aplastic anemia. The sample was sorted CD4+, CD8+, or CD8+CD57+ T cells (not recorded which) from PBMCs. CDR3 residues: CASSRGPSYGYTF. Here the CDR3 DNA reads TGTGCCAGCAGCCGAGGACCGTCCTATGGCTACACCTTC.